A single sample is the source of the 3 T cell receptor beta chains below, sequenced in a study of T cells expressing NK-cell markers. TCRdb reanalyzed the 5' RACE reads, giving one entry per CDR3 protein sequence and no DNA. Recorded for this sample: about 260,000 distinct CDR3 sequences. The source material was blood T cells: a sorted CD56 or NKG2C T cell subset, CD4+ or CD8+ T cells, or bulk PBMC T cells (not recorded which). The origin of the receptors is a man younger than 35 in good health.

The gene calls are TRBV5-5 and TRBJ1-1. This CDR3 contains 14 residues. Per the germline V gene, CDR1 is SGHKS and CDR2 is YYEKEE (reference sequence). CDR3 sequence reads: CASSWQDANTEAFF.

The rearrangement uses TRBV20-1 and TRBJ2-2; with no DNA, the TCRdb D assignment of TRBD2 cannot be verified. The CDR3 length is 15 residues. Germline lookup yields CDR1 DFQATT and CDR2 SNEGSKA (reference sequence). CDR3 protein: CSVNPSGSVSGELFF.

This chain uses TRBV12-3 or TRBV12-4 with TRBJ2-7; as DNA is missing, the TRBD1 call by TCRdb cannot be tested. This CDR3 contains 14 residues. CDR3 protein: CASSLQGQIYEQYF.